This T cell receptor beta chain was captured by sequencing in a study of T-cell reconstitution after alpha-beta-depleted transplantation in children. Findings of the study overall: T-cell numbers and diversity one year post-transplant derived largely from freshly generated T cells. For some patients, TCRbeta diversity was high at day 60 because of recipient T cells and thymic progenitors that survived. Reportedly, alpha-beta T cells present about two months post-transplant originated from several hundred expanded clones of graft origin.

The TCRbeta library incorporated unique molecular identifiers. Via MiXCR, TCRdb re-called the PCR reads, giving one row per CDR3 protein. The sample has 100,000 or so distinct CDR3 sequences, about 16% seen once. Trimming took off 4 bases at V and 5 bases at J, with 10 bases between the two ends. CDR3 length equals 12 residues. CDR1 and CDR2 from the germline V gene are SQVTM and ANQGSEA. This clonotype was seen a handful of times. As yet, its antigen is unknown. The receptor comes from a male patient between 2 and 10 years old who had a stem cell transplant for acute lymphoblastic leukemia, so the T cells may come from the graft donor. The genes are TRBV29-1 and TRBJ2-3; the D gene is possibly TRBD1 (5 bases). Sequenced material: PBMCs, mostly from graft donor cells, taken 180 days after TCRalphabeta/CD19-depleted stem cell transplant. In nucleotides, the CDR3 is TGCAGCGTTGTGGGGCGCGGAGATACGCAGTATTTT. Translated: CSVVGRGDTQYF.